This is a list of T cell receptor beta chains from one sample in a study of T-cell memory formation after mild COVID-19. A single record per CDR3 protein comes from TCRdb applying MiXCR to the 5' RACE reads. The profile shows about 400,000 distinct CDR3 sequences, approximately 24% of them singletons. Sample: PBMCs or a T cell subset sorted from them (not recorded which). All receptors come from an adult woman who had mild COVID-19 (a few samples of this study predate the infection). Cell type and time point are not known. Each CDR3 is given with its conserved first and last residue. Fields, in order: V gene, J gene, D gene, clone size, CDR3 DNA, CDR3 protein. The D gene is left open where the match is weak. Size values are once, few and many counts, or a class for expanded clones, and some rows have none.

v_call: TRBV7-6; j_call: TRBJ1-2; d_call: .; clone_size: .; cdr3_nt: TGTGCCAGCAGCTTAGAGACCGGGAACTATGGCTACACCTTC; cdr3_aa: CASSLETGNYGYTF
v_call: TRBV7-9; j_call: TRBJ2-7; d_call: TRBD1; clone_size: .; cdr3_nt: TGTGCCAGCAGCTCAACAGGGGTAGAGTACGAGCAGTACTTC; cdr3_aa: CASSSTGVEYEQYF
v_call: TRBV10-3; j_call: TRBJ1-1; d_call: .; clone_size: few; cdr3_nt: TGTGCCACCGCACAGGGGAACACTGAAGCTTTCTTT; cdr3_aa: CATAQGNTEAFF
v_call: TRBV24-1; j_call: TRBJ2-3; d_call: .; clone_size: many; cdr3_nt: TGTGCCACCAGTGCATTCAGCACAGATACGCAGTATTTT; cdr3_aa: CATSAFSTDTQYF
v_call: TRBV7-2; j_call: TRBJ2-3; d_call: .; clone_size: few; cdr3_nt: TGTGCCAGCAGCTTCGACCGGAGTAGCACAGATACGCAGTATTTT; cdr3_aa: CASSFDRSSTDTQYF
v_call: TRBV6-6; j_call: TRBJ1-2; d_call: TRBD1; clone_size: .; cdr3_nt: TGTGCCAGCAGACACAGACAGGGCCGCCTCTATGGCTACACCTTC; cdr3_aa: CASRHRQGRLYGYTF
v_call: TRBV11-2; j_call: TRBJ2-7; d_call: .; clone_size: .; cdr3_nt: TGTGCCAGCAGCTTAGTCCCAGGGTATACCTACGAGCAGTACTTC; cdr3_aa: CASSLVPGYTYEQYF
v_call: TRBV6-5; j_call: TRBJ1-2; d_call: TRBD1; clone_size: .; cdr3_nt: TGTGCCAGCAGTTACTCGGACAGGGTGAATGGCTACACCTTC; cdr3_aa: CASSYSDRVNGYTF
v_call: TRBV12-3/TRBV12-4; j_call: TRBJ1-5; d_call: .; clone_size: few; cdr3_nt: TGTGCCAGCAGTTTTGCAGATAGCAATCAGCCCCAGCATTTT; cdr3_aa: CASSFADSNQPQHF
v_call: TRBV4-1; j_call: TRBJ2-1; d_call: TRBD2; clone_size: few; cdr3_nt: TGCGCCAGCAGCCAACCGCTAGCGGGGGTGAATGAGCAGTTCTTC; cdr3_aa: CASSQPLAGVNEQFF
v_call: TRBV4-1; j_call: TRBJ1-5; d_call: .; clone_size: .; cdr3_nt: TGCGCCAGCAGCCAAAGTTGGGGGAACAATCAGCCCCAGCATTTT; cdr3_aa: CASSQSWGNNQPQHF
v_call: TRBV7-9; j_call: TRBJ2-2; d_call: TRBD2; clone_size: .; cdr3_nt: TGTGCCAGCAGCTTAAATCGGGGGGGAGTAAAAGAGAACACCGGGGAGCTGTTTTTT; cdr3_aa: CASSLNRGGVKENTGELFF
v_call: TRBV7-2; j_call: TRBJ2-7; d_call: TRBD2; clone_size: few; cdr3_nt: TGTGCCAGCAGCCCGTGGACTAGCGGCTCATACGAGCAGTACTTC; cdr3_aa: CASSPWTSGSYEQYF
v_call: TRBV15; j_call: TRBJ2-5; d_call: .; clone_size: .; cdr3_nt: TGTGCCACCAGCAGAGTACCCCCGGGGGAGACCCAGTACTTC; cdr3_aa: CATSRVPPGETQYF
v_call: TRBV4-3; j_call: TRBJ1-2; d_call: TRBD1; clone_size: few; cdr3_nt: TGCGCCAGCAGCCCCTGGACAGGGAACTATGGCTACACCTTC; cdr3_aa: CASSPWTGNYGYTF
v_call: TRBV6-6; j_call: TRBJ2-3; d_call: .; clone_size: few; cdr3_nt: TGTGCCAGTTCAGGGCGGACAGATACGCAGTATTTT; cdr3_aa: CASSGRTDTQYF
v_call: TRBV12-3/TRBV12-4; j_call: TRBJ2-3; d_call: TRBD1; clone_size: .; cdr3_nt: TGTGCCAGCAGGCAGACAGGGCAAGCAGATACGCAGTATTTT; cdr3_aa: CASRQTGQADTQYF
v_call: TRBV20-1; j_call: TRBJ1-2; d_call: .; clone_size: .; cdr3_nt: TGCAGTGCTTTGACCGGGATAGCTTTCTATGGCTACACCTTC; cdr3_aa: CSALTGIAFYGYTF
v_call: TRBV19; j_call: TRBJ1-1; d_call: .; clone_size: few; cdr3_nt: TGTGCCAGTAGCCTGGCTATGTGGGGGAACACTGAAGCTTTCTTT; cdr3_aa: CASSLAMWGNTEAFF
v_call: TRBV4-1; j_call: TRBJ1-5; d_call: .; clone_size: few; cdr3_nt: TGCGCCAGCAGCCAAGATTTAAGGTCGAATCAGCCCCAGCATTTT; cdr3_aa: CASSQDLRSNQPQHF
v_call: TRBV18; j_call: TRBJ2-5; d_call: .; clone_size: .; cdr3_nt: TGTGCCAGCTCACCACTCATATCGGGGGAACGGACCCAGTACTTC; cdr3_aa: CASSPLISGERTQYF
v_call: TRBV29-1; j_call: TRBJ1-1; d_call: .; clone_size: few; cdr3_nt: TGCAGCGTTGGGGCCCGAGTAGTGGACACTGAAGCTTTCTTT; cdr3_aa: CSVGARVVDTEAFF
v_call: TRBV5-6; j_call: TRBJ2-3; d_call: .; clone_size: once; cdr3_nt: TGTGCCAGCAGCTCAAACCCAGATACGCAGTATTTT; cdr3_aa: CASSSNPDTQYF
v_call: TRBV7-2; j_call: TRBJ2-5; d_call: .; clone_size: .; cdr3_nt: TGTGCCAGCAGCTCTCTGAGGCTGATCCGGAAGGAGACCCAGTACTTC; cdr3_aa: CASSSLRLIRKETQYF
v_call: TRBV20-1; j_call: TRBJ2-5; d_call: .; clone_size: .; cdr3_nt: TGCAGTGCTAGGGACGACAGAATCCAGTACTTC; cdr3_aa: CSARDDRIQYF
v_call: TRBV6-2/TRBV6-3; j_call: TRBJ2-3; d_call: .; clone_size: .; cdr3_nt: TGTGCCAGCAGTACGCCCCAAGCAAGGCATACGCAGTATTTT; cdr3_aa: CASSTPQARHTQYF
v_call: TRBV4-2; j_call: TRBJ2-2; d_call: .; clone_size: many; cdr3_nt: TGTGCCAGCAGCCAAGAGACCGACCATAACACCGGGGAGCTGTTTTTT; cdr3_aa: CASSQETDHNTGELFF
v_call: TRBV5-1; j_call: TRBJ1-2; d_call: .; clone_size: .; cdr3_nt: TGCGCCAGCAGCGGGGACTATGGCTACACCTTC; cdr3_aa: CASSGDYGYTF
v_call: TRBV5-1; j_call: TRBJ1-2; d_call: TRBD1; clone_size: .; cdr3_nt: TGCGCCAGCAGCACCGAGACAGGGGTAGGCTACACCTTC; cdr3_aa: CASSTETGVGYTF
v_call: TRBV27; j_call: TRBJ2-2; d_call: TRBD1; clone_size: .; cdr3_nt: TGTGCCAGCAGTTTATCGGGGGGACAGGACTACACCGGGGAGCTGTTTTTT; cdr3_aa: CASSLSGGQDYTGELFF
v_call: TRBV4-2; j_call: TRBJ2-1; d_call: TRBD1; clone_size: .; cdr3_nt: TGTGCCAGCAGCCAGACAGGGGGCTCATACAATGAGCAGTTCTTC; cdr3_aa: CASSQTGGSYNEQFF
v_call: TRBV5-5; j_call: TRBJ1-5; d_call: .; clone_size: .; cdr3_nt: TGTGCCAGCAGCTTGGGGGCGTTCAGCAATCAGCCCCAGCATTTT; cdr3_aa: CASSLGAFSNQPQHF
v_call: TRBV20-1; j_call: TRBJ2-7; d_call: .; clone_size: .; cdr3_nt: TGCAGTGCCGGTAGCAGGGTCAATTTCAACGAGCAGTACTTC; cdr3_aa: CSAGSRVNFNEQYF
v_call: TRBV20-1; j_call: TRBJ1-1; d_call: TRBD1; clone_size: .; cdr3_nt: TGCAGTGCTAGAGTCGCAGGGGGTGACACTGAAGCTTTCTTT; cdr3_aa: CSARVAGGDTEAFF
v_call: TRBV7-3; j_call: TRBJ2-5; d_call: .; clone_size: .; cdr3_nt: TGTGCCAGCAGCTTAAATCCCGGGGACCAAGAGACCCAGTACTTC; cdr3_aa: CASSLNPGDQETQYF
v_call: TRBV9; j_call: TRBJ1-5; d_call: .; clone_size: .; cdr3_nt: TGTGCCAGCAGCGTAGGCGCGCAGGGCCATCAGCCCCAGCATTTT; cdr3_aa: CASSVGAQGHQPQHF
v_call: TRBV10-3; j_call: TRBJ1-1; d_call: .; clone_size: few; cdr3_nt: TGTGCCATCAGTGTTCGGGATAAAAACACTGAAGCTTTCTTT; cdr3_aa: CAISVRDKNTEAFF
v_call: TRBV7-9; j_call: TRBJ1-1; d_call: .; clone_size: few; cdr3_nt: TGTGCCAGCAGCTTAGAAGGCGGCGGGCGTGAAGCTTTCTTT; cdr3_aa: CASSLEGGGREAFF
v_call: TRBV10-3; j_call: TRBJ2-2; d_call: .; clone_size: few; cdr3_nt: TGTGCCATCAGTGAGAGGGCTATGGGTGTCGGGGAGCTGTTTTTT; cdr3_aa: CAISERAMGVGELFF
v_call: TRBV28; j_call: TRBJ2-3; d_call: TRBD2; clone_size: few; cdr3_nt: TGTGCCAGCAGTCTATTCACACTAGCGGCTCGCACAGATACGCAGTATTTT; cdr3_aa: CASSLFTLAARTDTQYF
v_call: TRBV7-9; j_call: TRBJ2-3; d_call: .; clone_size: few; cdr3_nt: TGTGCCAGCAGCCATCCCCGGGAGACAGATACGCAGTATTTT; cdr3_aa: CASSHPRETDTQYF
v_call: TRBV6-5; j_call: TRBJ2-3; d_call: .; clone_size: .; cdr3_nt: TGTGCCAGCAGTCCACTAACCTCGCCTAGCACAGATACGCAGTATTTT; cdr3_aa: CASSPLTSPSTDTQYF
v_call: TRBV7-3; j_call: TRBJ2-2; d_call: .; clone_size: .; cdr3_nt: TGTGCCAGCTCTCCGGACTGGAACACCGGGGAGCTGTTTTTT; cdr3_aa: CASSPDWNTGELFF
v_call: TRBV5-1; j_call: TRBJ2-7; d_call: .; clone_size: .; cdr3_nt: TGCGCCAGCAGCTTGGGGACAGCCCAGGCCTACGAGCAGTACTTC; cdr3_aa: CASSLGTAQAYEQYF
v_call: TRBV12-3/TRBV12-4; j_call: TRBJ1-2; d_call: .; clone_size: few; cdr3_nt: TGTGCCAGCAGTTCCTACTATGGCTACACCTTC; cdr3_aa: CASSSYYGYTF
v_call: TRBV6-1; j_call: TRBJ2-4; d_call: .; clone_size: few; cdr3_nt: TGTGCCAGCAGTGAAGGAGTAGCCAAAAACATTCAGTACTTC; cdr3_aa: CASSEGVAKNIQYF
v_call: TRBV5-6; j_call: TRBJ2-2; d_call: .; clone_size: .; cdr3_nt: TGTGCCAGCGGCCGGGACATTCCTACCGGGGAGCTGTTTTTT; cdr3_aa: CASGRDIPTGELFF
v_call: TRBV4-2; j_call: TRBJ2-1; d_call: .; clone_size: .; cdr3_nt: TGTGCCAGCAGCCATCGGGCTAACCCTCAGGAGCAGTTCTTC; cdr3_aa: CASSHRANPQEQFF
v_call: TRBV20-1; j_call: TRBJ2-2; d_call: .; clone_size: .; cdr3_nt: TGCAGTGCTAGAGATATTCAGGGGGGCACCGGGGAGCTGTTTTTT; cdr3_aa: CSARDIQGGTGELFF
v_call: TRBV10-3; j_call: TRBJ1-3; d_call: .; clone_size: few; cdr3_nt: TGTGCCACCGGAGACGGTAGCTCTGGAAACACCATATATTTT; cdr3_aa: CATGDGSSGNTIYF
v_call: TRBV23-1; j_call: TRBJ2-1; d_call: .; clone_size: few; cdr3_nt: TGCGCCAGCAGTCACCCGCAGGGGTATAATGAGCAGTTCTTC; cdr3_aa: CASSHPQGYNEQFF
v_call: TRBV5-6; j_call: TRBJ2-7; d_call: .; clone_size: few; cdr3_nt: TGTGCCAGCAGCTTGTTTGGACAGACCGTTCTTACTACCTACGAGCAGTACTTC; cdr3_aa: CASSLFGQTVLTTYEQYF
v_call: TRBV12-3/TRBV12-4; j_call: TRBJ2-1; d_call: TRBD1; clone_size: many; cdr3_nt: TGTGCCAGCAGGATACAGGGGTCTTACTCCTACAATGAGCAGTTCTTC; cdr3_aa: CASRIQGSYSYNEQFF
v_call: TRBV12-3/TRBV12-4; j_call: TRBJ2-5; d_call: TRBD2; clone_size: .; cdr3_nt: TGTGCCAGCAGTCCACTAGCGGGAGGTGTCGAGACCCAGTACTTC; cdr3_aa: CASSPLAGGVETQYF